These T cell receptor beta chains were read from a single sample in a study of cytomegalovirus exposure and HLA in healthy donors. Measured with immunoSEQ multiplex PCR; TCRdb has only the in-frame clones, and not every one. Among roughly 180,000 clones listed, 76% were seen once. The specimen was PBMCs. The receptors stem from a female donor in good health and CMV-seronegative. The CDR3 runs from the conserved cysteine through the conserved F or W. The D gene is left open where the match is weak. Size tells how often a clone was seen (once, few, many) or the class of an expanded clone, and some rows leave it out.

>TRBJ1-2|TRBD1|15|TRBV6-1|few
TGTGCCAGCAGTGAAGCGGGACAGGGAAGCTATGGCTACACCTTC
CASSEAGQGSYGYTF
>TRBJ2-7|TRBD2|11|TRBV2|NA
TGTGCCAGCAGTGAGGGGGAGGGGAGGCACTTC
CASSEGEGRHF
>TRBJ1-5|NA|16|TRBV5-6|once
TGTGCCAGCTTTAGACACCCGGCCCATCGGAATCAGCCCCAGCATTTT
CASFRHPAHRNQPQHF
>TRBJ2-1|TRBD1|15|TRBV5-8|NA
TGTGCCAGCAGCTCCGGGACAGGGGTATACAATGAGCAGTTCTTC
CASSSGTGVYNEQFF
>TRBJ1-4|NA|15|TRBV6-5|NA
TGTGCCAGCAGTGCCGGAGGAGCCACTAATGAAAAACTGTTTTTT
CASSAGGATNEKLFF
>TRBJ2-1|TRBD2|15|TRBV11-3|few
TGTGCCAGCAGCTTAGCTTGGACTAGCGGTGGTGAGCAGTTCTTC
CASSLAWTSGGEQFF
>TRBJ2-3|NA|13|TRBV5-1|NA
TGCGCCAGCAGCTTGCAGGGCACAGATACGCAGTATTTT
CASSLQGTDTQYF
>TRBJ2-5|NA|12|TRBV5-4|NA
TGTGCCAGCAGCTTGGTTGCAGGGACCCAGTACTTC
CASSLVAGTQYF
>TRBJ2-5|NA|15|TRBV2|NA
TGTGCCAGCACGTCGGAGGGCGGCGGGGAAGAGACCCAGTACTTC
CASTSEGGGEETQYF
>TRBJ2-2|NA|16|TRBV4-2|NA
TGTGCCAGCAGCCAAGATCGGGTGGAGCAGGCCGGGGGGCTGTTTTTT
CASSQDRVEQAGGLFF
>TRBJ1-4|NA|14|TRBV18|once
TGTGCCAGCTCACCTCGACAGACTAATGAAAAACTGTTTTTT
CASSPRQTNEKLFF
>TRBJ2-5|NA|12|TRBV7-9|once
TGTGCCAGCAGCCCCCAGGGAGAGACCCAGTACTTC
CASSPQGETQYF
>TRBJ1-2|NA|15|TRBV11-2|NA
TGTGCCAGCAGCGCGATCCCGTGGGGGGGCGATGGCTACACCTTC
CASSAIPWGGDGYTF
>TRBJ2-7|TRBD2|18|TRBV7-2|NA
TGTGCCAGCAGCCAAGCCGGGACTAGACTAATGGCGTACTACGAGCAGTACTTC
CASSQAGTRLMAYYEQYF
>TRBJ2-1|TRBD2|12|TRBV7-2|NA
TGTGCCAGCAGCTCCTCCGGGGAAGCGGGAATCTTC
CASSSSGEAGIF
>TRBJ1-1|TRBD1|15|TRBV28|NA
TGTGCCAGCAGTCCCCGGGACAGGTTGAACACTGAAGCTTTCTTT
CASSPRDRLNTEAFF
>TRBJ2-1|TRBD2|15|TRBV10-3|NA
TGTGCCATCAGTGGGGGGGGAGAGATTTACAATGAGCAGTTCTTC
CAISGGGEIYNEQFF
>TRBJ1-6|NA|16|TRBV18|few
TGTGCCAGCTCACCACGATCGACGGAGAATAATTCACCCCTCCACTTT
CASSPRSTENNSPLHF
>TRBJ2-5|TRBD1|14|TRBV7-3|NA
TGTGCCAGCAGCTTAACAGGGGACAGCAAGACCCAGTACTTC
CASSLTGDSKTQYF
>TRBJ1-4|NA|13|TRBV30|NA
TGTGCCACGGAATGGGACTTTGGGGAAAAACTGTTTTTT
CATEWDFGEKLFF
>TRBJ2-7|TRBD1|14|TRBV23-1|NA
TGCGCCAGCAGAACGAGGGGGCGCCAAGACGAGCAGTACTTC
CASRTRGRQDEQYF
>TRBJ2-3|TRBD2|16|TRBV5-1|NA
TGCGCCAGCAGCTCGTCAGCGGGAGGGGCCGCAGATACGCAGTATTTT
CASSSSAGGAADTQYF
>TRBJ1-4|NA|15|TRBV6-6|few
TGTGCCAGCAGTTACCTCGGGGTTATCGGGGAAAAACTGTTTTTT
CASSYLGVIGEKLFF
>TRBJ2-1|TRBD2|15|TRBV6-4|NA
TGTGCCAGCAGTGCCAGCGGGACCACCTACAATGAGCAGTTCTTC
CASSASGTTYNEQFF
>TRBJ2-7|NA|14|TRBV29-1|NA
TGCAGCGTGAGGACATTAACTGGCTCCTACGAGCAGTACTTC
CSVRTLTGSYEQYF
>TRBJ1-1|TRBD1|11|TRBV29-1|NA
TGCAGCGCTACAGGGGAGACTGAAGCTTTCTTT
CSATGETEAFF
>TRBJ2-1|NA|12|TRBV5-4|once
TGTGCCAGCAGCTCCGTTTTGAATGAGCAGTTCTTC
CASSSVLNEQFF
>TRBJ2-3|TRBD1|15|TRBV7-9|NA
TGTGCCAGCAGTCAAGTTACAGGGGAATGGGATACGCAGTATTTT
CASSQVTGEWDTQYF
>TRBJ2-7|TRBD1|13|TRBV10-3|NA
TGTGCCATCGGGGGACAGGGGGGCTACGAGCAGTACTTC
CAIGGQGGYEQYF
>TRBJ2-3|NA|12|TRBV19|NA
TGTGCCAGTAGTCCCCACACAGATACGCAGTATTTT
CASSPHTDTQYF
>TRBJ2-7|TRBD1|14|TRBV2|NA
TGTGCCAGCAGTGGAGGACAGGGCTCCTACGAGCAGTACTTC
CASSGGQGSYEQYF